This TCR beta chain comes out of a study of cytomegalovirus exposure and HLA in healthy donors. This PCR relied on a set of 60 Vbeta primers and 13 Jbeta primers. Produced via immunoSEQ multiplex PCR; TCRdb's table is partial and in-frame only. The specimen's table records tens of thousands of clones. Trimming took 5 bases from V and 2 from J, leaving 15 bases between them. The CDR3 contains 15 residues. CDR1 is SEHNR, CDR2 FQNEAQ, per germline (reference sequence). The sequenced material came from PBMCs. This chain uses TRBV7-9 with TRBJ1-1; possibly TRBD1 for D (6 bases). The sequence came from a woman aged 30 to 39 in good health and CMV-seronegative. CDR3 protein: CASSPTGPGNTEAFF. The CDR3 DNA is TGTGCCAGCAGCCCTACAGGGCCGGGAAACACTGAAGCTTTCTTT.